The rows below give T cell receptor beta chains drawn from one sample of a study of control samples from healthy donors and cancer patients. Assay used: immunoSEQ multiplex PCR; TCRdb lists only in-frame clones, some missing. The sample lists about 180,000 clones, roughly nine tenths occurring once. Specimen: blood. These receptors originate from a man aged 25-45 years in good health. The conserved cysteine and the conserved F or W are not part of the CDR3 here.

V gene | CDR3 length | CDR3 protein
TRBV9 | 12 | ASSESATNYGYT
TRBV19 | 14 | ASSKRTKGTQETQY
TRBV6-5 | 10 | ASATNGGPGH
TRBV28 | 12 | ASSLVGSWETQY
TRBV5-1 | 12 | ASSAGQGNQPQH
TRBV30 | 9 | AWSGPYEQY
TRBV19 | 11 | ASSINAVDEQY
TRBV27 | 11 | ASSPQIVGEQY
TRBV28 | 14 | ASSLGRVANTGELF
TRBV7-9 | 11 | ASSPSVSYEQF
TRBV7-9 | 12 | ASTSSDSNQPQH
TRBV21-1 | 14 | ASSKGDGPSTDTQY
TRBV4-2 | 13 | ASSLLGGSTDTQY
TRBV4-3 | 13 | ASSQDDQGPWVAF
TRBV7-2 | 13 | ASSLSQTSSYEQY
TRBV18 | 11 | ASSRDKNTEAF
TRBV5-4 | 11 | ASSSLSTGELF
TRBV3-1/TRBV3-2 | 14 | ASSQDTGTGGIEQF
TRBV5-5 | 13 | ASSLGGLANYGYT
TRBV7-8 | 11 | ASSLVGNQPQH
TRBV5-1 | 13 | ASSFMTGLNTEAF
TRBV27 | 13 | ASSLSGQGAYEQY
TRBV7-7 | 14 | ASSLTGTGTGETQY
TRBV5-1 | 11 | ASALQTRHEQY
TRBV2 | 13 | ASSDRVASGNTIY
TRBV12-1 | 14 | ASTKLPSGGSGGYT
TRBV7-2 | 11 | ASSWGRNNEQF
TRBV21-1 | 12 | ASSKVGPYYGYT
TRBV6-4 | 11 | ASSVELGNEQY
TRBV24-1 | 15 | ATSDKLRDIPTGELF
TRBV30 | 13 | AWSAVWGPADEQY
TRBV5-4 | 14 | ASSEGSPRQYNEQF
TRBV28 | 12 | ASIRGRASYEQY
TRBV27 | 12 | ASSFRREGSGYT
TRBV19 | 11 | ASSIAADSPLH
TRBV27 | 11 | ASSPTGTHEQY
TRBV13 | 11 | ASSFRGRTEAF
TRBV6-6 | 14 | ASLVAGTASTGELF
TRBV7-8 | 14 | ASSPRTGRSGDTQY
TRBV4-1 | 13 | ASSQEGHIYYEQY
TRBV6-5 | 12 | ASRSGQGYSPLH
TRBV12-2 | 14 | ASRAAGRFRTGELF
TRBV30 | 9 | AWTEQGEAF
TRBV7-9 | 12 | ASSPGQGYYEQY
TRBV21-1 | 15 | ASSPGPRTSANGEQF
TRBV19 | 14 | ASSMGGGYSNQPQH
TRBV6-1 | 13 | ASSEVQVSSYEQY
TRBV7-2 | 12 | ASSLAVHYTEAF
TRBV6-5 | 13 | ASSPDPGRVNEQF
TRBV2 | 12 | ASSSVRSYNEQF
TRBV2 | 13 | ASSRLTALNYGYT